What follows are 18 T cell receptor beta chains derived from one specimen sequenced in a study of blood T cell repertoires in COVID-19. This table comes from immunoSEQ multiplex PCR, and its TCRdb copy is limited to in-frame clones, with some not included. Here the sample spans 200,000 to 250,000 clones, 85% to 90% being singletons. Sequenced sample: peripheral blood. The receptors derive from a man older than 75 with acute or convalescent COVID-19.

The chain couples TRBV9 to TRBJ2-1; 7 nucleotides line up with TRBD2. Germline assignment: CDR1 SGDLS and CDR2 YYNGEE. V shed 0 bases, J shed 5 bases, and the junction held 5 bases outside the gene matches. This CDR3 has 15 residues. The CDR3 DNA reads TGTGCCAGCAGCGTAGGAGGGACTACGAACAATGAGCAGTTCTTC. The encoded protein is CASSVGGTTNNEQFF.

This clone has a handful of counts. This rearrangement joins TRBV7-3 to TRBJ1-2; D is possibly TRBD1 (5 bases). Germline-derived CDR1 and CDR2 are SGHTA and FQGTGA. This CDR3 is 14 amino acids long. V lost 6 bases to trimming and J lost 7 bases, with 18 bases between them. DNA for the CDR3: TGTGCCAGCAGTCCCGAACCAGGGATACCTGGCTACACCTTC. It yields the protein CASSPEPGIPGYTF.

The gene calls are TRBV5-1 and TRBJ1-2; no clear D. Germline CDR1 is SGHRS and CDR2 is YFSETQ. V was cut by 0 bases and J by 3 bases, with 9 bases left in between. This CDR3 is 14 amino acids long. CDR3 nucleotides: TGCGCCAGCAGCTTGGGCAGCGCGCACTATGGCTACACCTTC. Translating gives CASSLGSAHYGYTF.

This clone has only a few counts. This chain joins TRBV19 and TRBJ2-1; 12 bases align to TRBD1. The CDR3 covers 15 residues. Germline-derived CDR1 and CDR2 are LNHDA and SQIVND (reference sequence). V shed 4 bases and J 8 bases; nucleotides not matched to a gene: 6. The CDR3 DNA reads as TGTGCCAGTAGTAACGCCGGGACAGGGGGCGATGAGCAGTTCTTC. Protein sequence: CASSNAGTGGDEQFF.

The J gene is TRBJ2-1, the V gene TRBV27, with 7 bases aligning to TRBD1. The germline CDR1 and CDR2 sequences are MNHEY and SMNVEV (reference sequence). With 4 bases clipped from V and 11 bases from J, the junction kept 5 bases outside the gene matches. The CDR3 runs 12 residues. The CDR3 coding sequence is TGTGCCAGCAGTTCCCTGACAGGGCAGCAGTTCTTC. It yields the protein CASSSLTGQQFF.

The V gene is TRBV9, the J gene TRBJ2-3; 9 bases match TRBD2. The CDR3 is made up of 16 amino acids. Trimming took 5 bases from V and 6 from J; bases not matched to a gene: 13. The germline gives CDR1 SGDLS, CDR2 YYNGEE. The CDR3 bases are TGTGCCAGCAGTCTGGCCCCGGGACTAGCTGGTGATACGCAGTATTTT. This translates into CASSLAPGLAGDTQYF. The whole variable domain, remainder taken from reference TRBV9 and TRBJ2-3, is DSGVTQTPKHLITATGQRVTLRCSPRSGDLSVYWYQQSLDQGLQFLIQYYNGEERAKGNILERFSAQQFPDLHSELNLSSLELGDSALYFCASSLAPGLAGDTQYFGPGTRLTVL.

The chain combines TRBV28 with TRBJ1-2; D is ambiguous. Germline V CDR1 and CDR2: MDHEN, SYDVKM. CDR3 length: 11 amino acids. V was cut by 3 bases and J by 8 bases, with 7 bases left in between. The CDR3 region has the DNA TGTGCCAGCAGTTTCGGGGTCGGCTACACCTTC. Protein product: CASSFGVGYTF.

The genes are TRBV27 and TRBJ1-1, with D hard to call. This CDR3 region has 17 residues. Germline V gene data show CDR1 as MNHEY and CDR2 as SMNVEV (reference sequence). Trimming left V 2 bases short and J 0 bases short, with 16 bases between. This CDR3 is CASSLNPRVAMNTEAFF. Here the CDR3 DNA reads TGTGCCAGCAGTTTAAACCCACGTGTAGCTATGAACACTGAAGCTTTCTTT.

V and J are TRBV9 and TRBJ1-1; D unclear. Between the trimmed V and J ends, which lost 0 bases and 6 bases, there was a span of 9 bases. The CDR3 is 13 residues long. CDR1 and CDR2 from the germline V gene are SGDLS and YYNGEE. CDR3 amino acids: CASSVGGIAEAFF. The CDR3 DNA is TGTGCCAGCAGCGTAGGAGGGATCGCTGAAGCTTTCTTT.

The chain carries TRBV29-1 and TRBJ1-3, with D perhaps TRBD1 (5 bases). The CDR3 is 13 amino acids. The V gene's germline CDR1 is SQVTM and CDR2 ANQGSEA. Trimming cost V 3 bases and J 1 base, with 7 bases left between them. For the CDR3, the DNA is TGCAGCGTTGATCCAGGGTCTGGAAACACCATATATTTT. Translated: CSVDPGSGNTIYF.

CDR3 amino acids: CSASPLAGGLRSYEQYF. CDR3 in DNA: TGCAGTGCTAGTCCCCTAGCGGGAGGGCTGAGATCCTACGAGCAGTACTTC. This chain joins TRBV20-1 and TRBJ2-7; 12 bases line up with TRBD2. J lost 1 base, V lost 3 bases, and 10 bases had no gene match. CDR3 length: 17 amino acids. The germline V gene encodes CDR1 DFQATT and CDR2 SNEGSKA (reference sequence).

The chain is built from TRBV30 and TRBJ1-3; 7 bases line up with TRBD1. J lost 1 base, V lost 7 bases, and 1 base had no gene match. This CDR3 contains 12 residues. CDR1 is GTSNPN and CDR2 is SVGIG in the germline V gene (reference sequence). CDR3 region: CASQGSGNTIYF. The CDR3 bases are TGTGCCTCACAGGGGTCTGGAAACACCATATATTTT. Full variable domain (rest looked up from reference TRBV30 and TRBJ1-3): SQTIHQWPATLVQPVGSPLSLECTVEGTSNPNLYWYRQAAGRGLQLLFYSVGIGQISSEVPQNLSASRPQDRQFILSSKKLLLSDSGFYLCASQGSGNTIYFGEGSWLTVV.

V gene TRBV7-2 combines with J gene TRBJ2-3; 7 positions agree with TRBD1. This CDR3 comprises 14 residues. Germline V gene sequence: CDR1 SGHTA, CDR2 FQGNSA. The J segment lost 4 bases and the V segment lost 5 bases, leaving 6 bases of the junction unmatched. Here the CDR3 DNA reads TGTGCCAGCAGCCGTCGGGACAGTTCAGATACGCAGTATTTT. It yields the protein CASSRRDSSDTQYF.

The V gene is TRBV19, the J gene TRBJ1-5, with 9 bases lining up with TRBD1. The CDR3 has 16 amino acids. Losses at the gene ends were 1 base for V and 5 bases for J; bases not matched to a gene: 6. CDR1 LNHDA and CDR2 SQIVND come from the germline V gene (reference sequence). For the CDR3, the DNA is TGTGCCAGTAGTATAGCCCGACAGGGGGGAGATCAGCCCCAGCATTTT. The encoded protein is CASSIARQGGDQPQHF.

This clone was detected once. This chain connects TRBV19 to TRBJ2-7, with TRBD2 as a possible D gene (5 bases). Trimming left V 7 bases short and J 3 bases short, with 19 bases between. The CDR3 extends over 15 amino acids. CDR1 is LNHDA and CDR2 is SQIVND in the germline V gene (reference sequence). DNA for the CDR3: TGTGCCAGTAAGGAGACGGCAACTACTAGCTACGAGCAGTACTTC. It is translated as CASKETATTSYEQYF.

V usage is TRBV10-3 and J usage is TRBJ1-3; no clear D. The CDR3 spans 13 residues. V was trimmed by 6 bases and J by 0 bases, leaving 6 bases between them. Germline V gene sequence: CDR1 ENHRY, CDR2 SYGVKD. The CDR3 loop is CAIRQHSGNTIYF. In nucleotides, the CDR3 is TGTGCCATCAGGCAACACTCTGGAAACACCATATATTTT.

The chain carries TRBV6-2 or TRBV6-3 and TRBJ2-1; 7 nucleotides match TRBD1. The CDR3 runs to 15 residues. Germline CDR1 is MNHEY and CDR2 is SVGEGT. J gave up 0 bases and V 2 bases, and 1 base lay outside the gene matches. The CDR3 sequence is CASSYRGPSYNEQFF. The CDR3 DNA sequence: TGTGCCAGCAGTTACAGGGGGCCCTCCTACAATGAGCAGTTCTTC.

Points on this clone: At one boundary the junction diverges from the germline segment, which might be a read error. The chain carries TRBV5-1 and TRBJ1-4; D ambiguous. CDR3 length equals 16 residues. The germline V gene encodes CDR1 SGHRS and CDR2 YFSETQ. The CDR3 DNA is TGCGCCAGCAGCTTCGACGGATCAGCAACTAATGAGAAACTGTTTTTT. Protein sequence: CASSFDGSATNEKLFF.